This T cell receptor (beta chain) was profiled in a study of blood T cell repertoires in COVID-19. The CDR3 has 15 residues. The germline V gene encodes CDR1 WNHNN and CDR2 SYGVQD (reference sequence). Trimming shortened V by 2 bases and J by 0 bases, and 7 bases separated the two germline ends. In the authors' methods: How many nucleated cells were present was estimated from reference gene primer amplification. Libraries were prepared by immunoSEQ multiplex PCR; TCRdb keeps only in-frame clonotypes and omits some of them. D and trimming come from the DNA, and the V and J calls and clone size come from that table. The sample lists 130,000 to 150,000 clones; around 89% were seen once. Cohort assignment relied on participant-reported clinical history.

The rearrangement joins TRBV10-1 to TRBJ1-4; D is unresolved. This sequence originates from a woman between 25 and 40 years old with acute COVID-19. Sequenced sample: PBMCs or T cells enriched from blood (not recorded which). CDR3 loop: CASSEEFATNEKLFF. The CDR3 DNA reads as TGCGCCAGCAGTGAGGAGTTTGCAACTAATGAAAAACTGTTTTTT.